This T cell receptor beta chain was identified during a study of blood T cell repertoires in COVID-19. Germline assignment: CDR1 SQVTM and CDR2 ANQGSEA. The CDR3 has 16 amino acids. The J segment lost 0 bases and the V segment lost 2 bases, leaving 6 bases of the junction unmatched. The repertoire was sequenced with immunoSEQ multiplex PCR; TCRdb's copy has only in-frame clones and lacks some. The data hold around 220,000 clones, with roughly nine tenths observed a single time. The clonotype originates from a woman between 45 and 65 years old with acute or convalescent COVID-19. The sample consisted of peripheral blood. The chain employs TRBV29-1 and TRBJ1-3; TRBD1 matches 8 bases. The CDR3 DNA reads as TGCAGCGTTGAACTACAGGGACAGGTCTCTGGAAACACCATATATTTT. Translation: CSVELQGQVSGNTIYF.